This T cell receptor (beta chain) was observed in a study of blood T cell repertoires in COVID-19. Study-level information: Whether acute or convalescent, the COVID-19 samples came from the United States, Italy and Spain. T cells, B-cell-depleted T cells, or PBMCs supplied cDNA or gDNA.

How the authors handled the data: The assay estimated nucleated cells by amplifying reference gene primers. Some clones are missing from TCRdb's copy, which holds only in-frame ones; the method was immunoSEQ multiplex PCR. That table is the source of V, J and clone size, and D and trimming were worked out from the DNA. The sample includes 220,000 or so clones, about four fifths of them seen just once. The V gene's germline CDR1 is SGDLS and CDR2 YYNGEE. V lost 0 bases and J lost 1, with 7 bases in between. The CDR3 totals 14 residues. This clone appeared once. Sequencing used peripheral blood. The sequence came from a woman aged 30 to 39 who had recovered from COVID-19. The chain links TRBV9 to TRBJ1-1; D uncertain. The CDR3 coding sequence is TGTGCCAGCAGCGTAGGAGGCAGGAACACTGAAGCTTTCTTT. Residues: CASSVGGRNTEAFF.